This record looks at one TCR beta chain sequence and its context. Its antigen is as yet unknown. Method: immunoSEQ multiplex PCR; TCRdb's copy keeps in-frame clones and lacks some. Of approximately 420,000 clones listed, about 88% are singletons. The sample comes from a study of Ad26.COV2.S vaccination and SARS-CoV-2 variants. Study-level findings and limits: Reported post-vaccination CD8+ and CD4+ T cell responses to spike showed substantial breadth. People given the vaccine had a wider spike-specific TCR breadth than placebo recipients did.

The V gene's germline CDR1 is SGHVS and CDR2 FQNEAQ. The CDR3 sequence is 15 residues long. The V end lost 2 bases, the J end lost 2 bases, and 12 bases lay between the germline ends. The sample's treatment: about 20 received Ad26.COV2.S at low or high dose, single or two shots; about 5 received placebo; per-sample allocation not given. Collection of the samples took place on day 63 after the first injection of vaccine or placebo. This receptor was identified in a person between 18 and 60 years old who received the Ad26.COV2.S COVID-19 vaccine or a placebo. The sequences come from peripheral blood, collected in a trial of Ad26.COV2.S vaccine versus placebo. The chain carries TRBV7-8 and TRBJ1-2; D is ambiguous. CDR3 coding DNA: TGTGCCAGCAGCTTAACGACAACGCACAACTATGGCTACACCTTC. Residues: CASSLTTTHNYGYTF.